These T cell receptor beta chains were read from a single sample in a study of cytomegalovirus exposure and HLA in healthy donors. TCRdb keeps only in-frame clones here, not all; method: immunoSEQ multiplex PCR. The data show some 170,000 clones, roughly 70% seen once. The sample taken for sequencing was PBMCs. The receptors shown here come from a male donor in good health and CMV-seronegative. Both conserved end residues are part of each CDR3. A D gene is named only where the DNA matches it firmly. Clone size is shown for a subset of rows, as once, few, many or a class of expanded clone.

d_call: -; j_call: TRBJ1-5; v_call: TRBV15; clone_size: few; cdr3_aa: CATSGDAGLNQPQHF; cdr3_nt: TGTGCCACCAGCGGAGACGCGGGTCTGAATCAGCCCCAGCATTTT
d_call: TRBD2; j_call: TRBJ2-7; v_call: TRBV7-2; clone_size: -; cdr3_aa: CASSLSSSGHLYF; cdr3_nt: TGTGCCAGCAGCTTATCCTCTAGCGGTCATTTGTACTTC
d_call: TRBD2; j_call: TRBJ2-1; v_call: TRBV6-1; clone_size: -; cdr3_aa: CASSAAGGTISYNEQFF; cdr3_nt: TGTGCCAGCAGTGCGGCGGGAGGGACTATCTCCTACAATGAGCAGTTCTTC
d_call: -; j_call: TRBJ1-1; v_call: TRBV7-9; clone_size: -; cdr3_aa: CASSQARGDWTEAFF; cdr3_nt: TGTGCCAGCAGCCAGGCGCGGGGGGATTGGACTGAAGCTTTCTTT
d_call: TRBD1; j_call: TRBJ1-5; v_call: TRBV6-5; clone_size: -; cdr3_aa: CASRGLQGANQPQHF; cdr3_nt: TGTGCCAGCAGAGGACTCCAGGGGGCCAATCAGCCCCAGCATTTT
d_call: TRBD1; j_call: TRBJ1-2; v_call: TRBV28; clone_size: -; cdr3_aa: CASSYPPDTDRGYGYTF; cdr3_nt: TGTGCCAGCAGTTACCCCCCCGACACCGACAGGGGGTATGGCTACACCTTC
d_call: TRBD1; j_call: TRBJ1-6; v_call: TRBV6-1; clone_size: -; cdr3_aa: CASRDPGQGRSPLHF; cdr3_nt: TGTGCCAGCAGAGACCCGGGACAGGGACGTTCACCCCTCCACTTT
d_call: -; j_call: TRBJ1-5; v_call: TRBV19; clone_size: once; cdr3_aa: CASSPGTRPTHF; cdr3_nt: TGTGCCAGTAGTCCCGGGACTCGGCCCACGCATTTT
d_call: -; j_call: TRBJ1-1; v_call: TRBV4-1; clone_size: -; cdr3_aa: CASSQSPSGTEAFF; cdr3_nt: TGCGCCAGCAGCCAATCTCCAAGCGGGACTGAAGCTTTCTTT
d_call: -; j_call: TRBJ1-4; v_call: TRBV7-2; clone_size: -; cdr3_aa: CASSLVGATNEKLFF; cdr3_nt: TGTGCCAGCAGCTTAGTCGGAGCAACTAATGAAAAACTGTTTTTT
d_call: TRBD2; j_call: TRBJ2-7; v_call: TRBV6-5; clone_size: -; cdr3_aa: CASSSAKAGGSYEQYF; cdr3_nt: TGTGCCAGCAGTTCCGCAAAAGCGGGGGGGTCCTACGAGCAGTACTTC
d_call: TRBD2; j_call: TRBJ2-3; v_call: TRBV12-5; clone_size: -; cdr3_aa: CASAPASGRAPDTQYF; cdr3_nt: TGTGCTAGTGCCCCCGCTAGCGGGAGGGCCCCAGATACGCAGTATTTT
d_call: TRBD2; j_call: TRBJ2-7; v_call: TRBV6-1; clone_size: -; cdr3_aa: CASSENPTSGGRYF; cdr3_nt: TGTGCCAGCAGTGAAAATCCGACTAGCGGGGGTCGGTACTTC
d_call: -; j_call: TRBJ1-2; v_call: TRBV4-2; clone_size: -; cdr3_aa: CASSQEQGAYGYTF; cdr3_nt: TGTGCCAGCAGCCAAGAACAGGGCGCTTATGGCTACACCTTC
d_call: -; j_call: TRBJ1-2; v_call: TRBV25-1; clone_size: -; cdr3_aa: CASSEVGGGGSGYGYTF; cdr3_nt: TGTGCCAGCAGTGAAGTAGGAGGTGGAGGTTCGGGCTATGGCTACACCTTC
d_call: TRBD1; j_call: TRBJ2-6; v_call: TRBV15; clone_size: -; cdr3_aa: CATQGETSGANVLTF; cdr3_nt: TGTGCCACCCAGGGGGAAACCTCTGGGGCCAACGTCCTGACTTTC
d_call: -; j_call: TRBJ2-2; v_call: TRBV7-9; clone_size: once; cdr3_aa: CASSLKRGANTGELFF; cdr3_nt: TGTGCCAGCAGCTTAAAGAGAGGCGCGAACACCGGGGAGCTGTTTTTT
d_call: -; j_call: TRBJ2-4; v_call: TRBV28; clone_size: -; cdr3_aa: CASSSQGLGGIQYF; cdr3_nt: TGTGCCAGCAGTTCGCAGGGGTTGGGGGGGATTCAGTACTTC
d_call: -; j_call: TRBJ1-2; v_call: TRBV6-5; clone_size: -; cdr3_aa: CASRRDTANYGYTF; cdr3_nt: TGTGCCAGCAGGAGAGACACCGCTAACTATGGCTACACCTTC
d_call: -; j_call: TRBJ2-5; v_call: TRBV4-3; clone_size: once; cdr3_aa: CASSQDPGMKTQYF; cdr3_nt: TGCGCCAGCAGCCAAGATCCGGGAATGAAGACCCAGTACTTC
d_call: TRBD2; j_call: TRBJ2-2; v_call: TRBV27; clone_size: -; cdr3_aa: CASSLGLAYTGELFF; cdr3_nt: TGTGCCAGCAGTTTAGGACTAGCCTACACCGGGGAGCTGTTTTTT
d_call: TRBD1; j_call: TRBJ1-2; v_call: TRBV5-4; clone_size: -; cdr3_aa: CASSESRQGDGYTF; cdr3_nt: TGTGCCAGCAGCGAATCGAGACAGGGGGACGGCTACACCTTC
d_call: -; j_call: TRBJ2-1; v_call: TRBV6-5; clone_size: -; cdr3_aa: CASSREGVYNEQFF; cdr3_nt: TGTGCCAGCAGCCGCGAGGGAGTGTACAATGAGCAGTTCTTC
d_call: TRBD2; j_call: TRBJ2-3; v_call: TRBV7-3; clone_size: -; cdr3_aa: CASSPLGLAGTSTDTQYF; cdr3_nt: TGTGCCAGCAGCCCTCTGGGACTAGCGGGAACTAGCACAGATACGCAGTATTTT
d_call: TRBD1; j_call: TRBJ2-2; v_call: TRBV7-3; clone_size: -; cdr3_aa: CASSYRQGSYTGELFF; cdr3_nt: TGTGCCAGCAGCTACAGACAGGGGAGTTACACCGGGGAGCTGTTTTTT
d_call: TRBD1; j_call: TRBJ1-2; v_call: TRBV6-6; clone_size: -; cdr3_aa: CASRSGTGGPPYGYTF; cdr3_nt: TGTGCCAGCAGGTCCGGGACAGGCGGCCCGCCCTATGGCTACACCTTC
d_call: -; j_call: TRBJ2-4; v_call: TRBV7-6; clone_size: -; cdr3_aa: CASSLEESGPQYF; cdr3_nt: TGTGCCAGCAGCTTAGAGGAATCAGGCCCGCAGTACTTC
d_call: -; j_call: TRBJ2-2; v_call: TRBV19; clone_size: -; cdr3_aa: CASSIQGTSGELFF; cdr3_nt: TGTGCCAGTAGTATTCAAGGGACTTCCGGGGAGCTGTTTTTT
d_call: -; j_call: TRBJ2-1; v_call: TRBV7-3; clone_size: -; cdr3_aa: CASSLGQGPNEQFF; cdr3_nt: TGTGCCAGCAGCTTAGGGCAGGGGCCCAATGAGCAGTTCTTC
d_call: TRBD2; j_call: TRBJ2-1; v_call: TRBV6-5; clone_size: -; cdr3_aa: CASSFTSGSTNEQFF; cdr3_nt: TGTGCCAGCAGTTTTACTAGCGGGAGTACAAATGAGCAGTTCTTC
d_call: TRBD2; j_call: TRBJ2-5; v_call: TRBV5-6; clone_size: few; cdr3_aa: CASTSLSLAGTIIEETQYF; cdr3_nt: TGTGCCAGCACCAGCCTCTCACTAGCGGGGACTATAATAGAAGAGACCCAGTACTTC
d_call: TRBD1; j_call: TRBJ1-1; v_call: TRBV10-2; clone_size: -; cdr3_aa: CASSDRTGGPTEAFF; cdr3_nt: TGCGCCAGCAGTGATCGGACAGGGGGCCCCACTGAAGCTTTCTTT
d_call: TRBD1; j_call: TRBJ1-5; v_call: TRBV6-5; clone_size: -; cdr3_aa: CASSPRGRGPQPQHF; cdr3_nt: TGTGCCAGCAGTCCCAGGGGGAGAGGGCCTCAGCCCCAGCATTTT
d_call: -; j_call: TRBJ2-1; v_call: TRBV29-1; clone_size: -; cdr3_aa: CSVAIAGRIYNEQFF; cdr3_nt: TGCAGCGTTGCGATTGCGGGACGGATCTACAATGAGCAGTTCTTC
d_call: TRBD2; j_call: TRBJ2-5; v_call: TRBV18; clone_size: -; cdr3_aa: CASSPAGRESAVSETQYF; cdr3_nt: TGTGCCAGCTCACCCGCGGGGCGGGAGAGCGCCGTGTCAGAGACCCAGTACTTC
d_call: TRBD2; j_call: TRBJ2-3; v_call: TRBV25-1; clone_size: -; cdr3_aa: CASSGLATNTQYF; cdr3_nt: TGTGCCAGTTCGGGACTAGCGACCAATACGCAGTATTTT
d_call: TRBD2; j_call: TRBJ2-1; v_call: TRBV2; clone_size: -; cdr3_aa: CASSARGGYNEQFF; cdr3_nt: TGTGCCAGCAGCGCGCGGGGGGGATACAATGAGCAGTTCTTC
d_call: TRBD2; j_call: TRBJ2-6; v_call: TRBV15; clone_size: -; cdr3_aa: CATSREKGLAGPVGANVLTF; cdr3_nt: TGTGCCACCAGCAGAGAGAAGGGACTAGCGGGGCCTGTTGGGGCCAACGTCCTGACTTTC
d_call: -; j_call: TRBJ2-4; v_call: TRBV28; clone_size: -; cdr3_aa: CASSLGDRRGAIQYF; cdr3_nt: TGTGCCAGCAGTTTGGGGGATCGTCGGGGGGCCATTCAGTACTTC
d_call: TRBD1; j_call: TRBJ1-1; v_call: TRBV6-5; clone_size: -; cdr3_aa: CASSFQGQGAEAFF; cdr3_nt: TGTGCCAGCAGTTTCCAGGGACAGGGGGCTGAAGCTTTCTTT
d_call: -; j_call: TRBJ1-1; v_call: TRBV5-1; clone_size: -; cdr3_aa: CASSLAGVAFF; cdr3_nt: TGCGCCAGCAGCTTGGCAGGGGTAGCTTTCTTT
d_call: -; j_call: TRBJ2-7; v_call: TRBV7-9; clone_size: -; cdr3_aa: CSSSLADSPSYEQYF; cdr3_nt: TGTTCCAGCAGCTTAGCGGACAGTCCCTCCTACGAGCAGTACTTC
d_call: -; j_call: TRBJ1-2; v_call: TRBV7-9; clone_size: few; cdr3_aa: CASSLVAGANYGYTF; cdr3_nt: TGTGCCAGCAGCTTAGTAGCGGGAGCTAACTATGGCTACACCTTC
d_call: TRBD1; j_call: TRBJ1-5; v_call: TRBV4-1; clone_size: -; cdr3_aa: CASSQGTGWQPQHF; cdr3_nt: TGCGCCAGCAGCCAAGGGACAGGGTGGCAGCCCCAGCACTTT
d_call: -; j_call: TRBJ2-7; v_call: TRBV28; clone_size: few; cdr3_aa: CASSFSGKQYF; cdr3_nt: TGTGCCAGCAGTTTTTCAGGCAAGCAGTACTTC
d_call: TRBD1; j_call: TRBJ1-5; v_call: TRBV5-6; clone_size: -; cdr3_aa: CASSFGTGAGQPQHF; cdr3_nt: TGTGCCAGCAGCTTCGGGACAGGGGCGGGGCAGCCCCAGCATTTT
d_call: -; j_call: TRBJ1-6; v_call: TRBV30; clone_size: -; cdr3_aa: CAWSIFRQGRGSPLHF; cdr3_nt: TGTGCCTGGAGTATTTTTAGGCAGGGCAGGGGCTCACCCCTCCACTTT
d_call: -; j_call: TRBJ2-3; v_call: TRBV4-1; clone_size: -; cdr3_aa: CASSQDRGEGTDTQYF; cdr3_nt: TGCGCCAGCAGCCAAGATCGCGGGGAAGGCACAGATACGCAGTATTTT
d_call: -; j_call: TRBJ1-4; v_call: TRBV7-2; clone_size: few; cdr3_aa: CASSRAGTEKLFF; cdr3_nt: TGTGCCAGCTCGCGGGCAGGTACTGAAAAACTGTTTTTT
d_call: -; j_call: TRBJ2-7; v_call: TRBV18; clone_size: few; cdr3_aa: CASSPSQGNEQYF; cdr3_nt: TGTGCCAGCTCACCATCACAGGGTAACGAGCAGTACTTC
d_call: -; j_call: TRBJ1-5; v_call: TRBV30; clone_size: -; cdr3_aa: CAWSVLDRQPQHF; cdr3_nt: TGTGCCTGGAGTGTTCTAGACCGTCAGCCCCAGCATTTT